This T cell receptor (beta chain) was obtained from a study of cytomegalovirus exposure and HLA in healthy donors. For the study at large: A subsequent analysis reported that the roughly 120 validation repertoires were produced on the same platform that had also been used for the roughly 670 first-cohort repertoires. Overall study results and limits: Reportedly, diagnosis of cytomegalovirus status by the classifier showed high specificity and sensitivity.

Turning to this clone: Its antigen remains unknown.

Assay used: immunoSEQ multiplex PCR; TCRdb lists only in-frame clones, some missing. The data hold over 200,000 clones, with about 90% observed a single time. The CDR3 runs 16 residues. Germline V lookup: CDR1 LGHNA, CDR2 YSLEER. The junction had 1 base not matched to a gene; V was cut back by 1 base and J by 2 bases. V and J are TRBV4-3 and TRBJ2-1; 11 bases fit TRBD1. The specimen sequenced was PBMCs. The sequence was collected from a woman aged 25 to 39 in good health and CMV-seronegative. The CDR3 sequence: CASSQGTGGTYNEQFF. As DNA, the CDR3 is TGCGCCAGCAGCCAAGGGACAGGGGGCACCTACAATGAGCAGTTCTTC.